A single sample gave rise to the 14 T cell receptor beta chains below, sequenced in a study of T cells in Graves' hyperthyroidism and ophthalmopathy. Authors of the study amplified TCR beta CDR3 regions from RNA transcripts. First-round RT-PCR with HTBI primers amplified the TCR CDR3 region. TCRdb re-called the multiplex PCR reads through MiXCR, storing one row per CDR3 protein. The top ten clones hold around 17% of a sample with hundreds of thousands of distinct CDR3 sequences, roughly a sixth of them seen once. Sequencing used blood. Receptors were obtained from a woman between 18 and 30 years old with Graves' ophthalmopathy.

The genes are TRBV20-1 and TRBJ2-1, with TRBD1 matching 8 bases. Germline V lookup: CDR1 DFQATT, CDR2 SNEGSKA (reference sequence). The CDR3 contains 15 residues. V was clipped by 6 bases and J by 9 bases; unmatched bases: 16. The CDR3 loop reads CSAETGTGAYGEQFF. CDR3 DNA sequence: TGCAGTGCAGAAACCGGGACAGGTGCTTATGGTGAGCAGTTCTTC.

This clonotype was seen a few times. An end of the junction does not agree with germline; a read error may underlie this. The rearrangement uses TRBV15 and TRBJ1-3; D ambiguous. The V gene's germline CDR1 is LNHNV and CDR2 YYDKDF (reference sequence). The CDR3 totals 16 residues. DNA for the CDR3: TGTGCCACCAGAGAATCCCGGGGTGGACCGGGAAACACCACATATTTT. Translation gives CATRESRGGPGNTTYF.

This clonotype was picked up many times. The chain joins TRBV20-1 to TRBJ2-7; 8 nucleotides agree with TRBD2. V lost 5 bases and J lost 1; bases outside the gene matches: 16. The CDR3 is 17 amino acids. Germline V CDR1 and CDR2: DFQATT, SNEGSKA (reference sequence). The CDR3 DNA reads TGCAGTGCTGGGATTGGGGCCTTTAGCGGGATATCCTACGAGCAGTACTTC. This sequence encodes CSAGIGAFSGISYEQYF.

This clonotype was observed a handful of times. The V and J genes are TRBV6-9 and TRBJ1-1; tentatively, D is TRBD1 (6 bases). Germline CDR1 is MNHGY and CDR2 is SVAAGI. Deletions cut 2 bases from V and 2 bases from J, with 15 bases between. The CDR3 is 16 amino acids. In nucleotides, the CDR3 is TGTGCCAGCAGTTATCCCGAGGGGGGGCGAAACACTGAAGCTTTCTTT. Translation: CASSYPEGGRNTEAFF.

This clonotype was seen at least ten times. The chain uses TRBV6-1 and TRBJ1-1; D uncertain. This CDR3 spans 13 amino acids. CDR1 and CDR2 (germline): MNHNS, SASEGT. V shed 7 bases and J shed 4 bases, with 13 bases lying between them. DNA of the CDR3: TGTGCCAGCACCCTAGGACCCGGCACTGAAGCTTTCTTT. Its protein is CASTLGPGTEAFF.

The table lists this clonotype with many counts. The chain is built from TRBV12-3 or TRBV12-4 and TRBJ2-1; D is undetermined. CDR3 length: 15 residues. V gave up 6 bases and J gave up 4 bases, with 16 bases separating them. The CDR3 reads CASSTVGGVYNEQFF. CDR3 nucleotides: TGTGCCAGCAGCACAGTTGGCGGAGTTTACAATGAGCAGTTCTTC.

This clonotype was seen at least ten times. This chain connects TRBV6-5 to TRBJ2-7; 7 bases fit TRBD1. Germline V gene sequence: CDR1 MNHEY, CDR2 SVGAGI. This CDR3 spans 17 amino acids. Losses at the gene ends were 0 bases for V and 5 bases for J; bases not matched to a gene: 13. The CDR3 loop reads CASSYSGFGQVVNEQYF. The CDR3 coding sequence is TGTGCCAGCAGTTACTCGGGTTTCGGACAGGTAGTAAACGAGCAGTACTTC.

V and J are TRBV28 and TRBJ2-2; 12 nucleotides line up with TRBD2. V was clipped by 5 bases and J by 6 bases; unmatched bases: 10. Germline CDR1 is MDHEN and CDR2 is SYDVKM. The CDR3 length is 17 residues. CDR3 sequence reads: CASSPPPSGGVAGELFF. For the CDR3, the DNA is TGTGCCAGCAGTCCTCCCCCTAGCGGGGGGGTCGCCGGGGAGCTGTTTTTT.

The chain joins TRBV7-6 to TRBJ1-4; TRBD1 matches 9 bases. The germline CDR1 and CDR2 sequences are SGHVS and FNYEAQ. The CDR3 extends over 15 amino acids. J was trimmed by 8 bases and V by 1 base; bases with no gene match: 5. The CDR3 loop reads CASSLGGTGREKLFF. The CDR3 bases are TGTGCCAGCAGCTTAGGTGGGACAGGGAGAGAAAAACTGTTTTTT.

This clonotype was seen repeatedly, ten times or more. This chain connects TRBV20-1 to TRBJ2-1; 9 nucleotides line up with TRBD2. Trimming cost V 0 bases and J 4 bases; bases outside gene matches: 7. CDR3 length equals 16 residues. CDR1 and CDR2 (germline): DFQATT, SNEGSKA (reference sequence). CDR3 residues: CSARDRREGRYNEQFF. As DNA, the CDR3 is TGCAGTGCTAGAGATAGGCGGGAGGGCCGGTACAATGAGCAGTTCTTC.

In this sample, this clonotype turned up once. This chain joins TRBV7-2 and TRBJ2-1; TRBD2 matches at 9 bases. This CDR3 contains 15 residues. V was clipped by 4 bases and J by 6 bases; unmatched bases: 7. Germline V lookup: CDR1 SGHTA, CDR2 FQGNSA. This chain's CDR3 is CASSSPAGGPNEQFF. CDR3 in DNA: TGTGCCAGCAGCTCCCCGGCGGGAGGGCCCAATGAGCAGTTCTTC.

Details on this clonotype: A much larger clone differs from this one at a single base, so this may be a read error. The genes are TRBV13 and TRBJ1-1; D possibly corresponds to TRBD1 (6 bases). CDR1 is PRHDT, CDR2 FYEKMQ, per germline (reference sequence). This CDR3 spans 14 amino acids. Trimming removed 7 bases from V and 1 base from J, with 13 bases in between. CDR3 nucleotides: TGTGCCAGCACCGAGAGGGGGTGGAACACTGAAGCTTTCTTT. Protein product: CASTERGWNTEAFF.

DNA of the CDR3: TGTGCCAGCAGACAGGGCCGAGCAACTAATGAAAAACTGTTTTTT. Translating gives CASRQGRATNEKLFF. The chain employs TRBV25-1 and TRBJ1-4, with TRBD1 as a possible D gene (6 bases). V lost 6 bases, J lost 0 bases, and 11 bases lay in between. Germline values: CDR1 MGHDK, CDR2 SYGVNS. The CDR3 is 15 residues long.

This clonotype showed up many times. J is TRBJ2-1 and V is TRBV28, with 12 bases matching TRBD2. Germline-derived CDR1 and CDR2 are MDHEN and SYDVKM. The V gene end was trimmed by 6 bases and the J gene end by 9 bases; junction bases not matched to a gene: 6. The CDR3 loop spans 14 amino acids. The DNA of the CDR3 is TGTGCCAGCAGCCAGACTAGCGGGAGAAGTGAGCAGTTCTTC. Its protein product is CASSQTSGRSEQFF.